A single sample is the source of the 14 T cell receptor beta chains below, sequenced in a study of CD8+ T cells in alopecia areata. TCR sequencing used cDNA made by reverse transcription of extracted RNA. Only in-frame clones appear in the TCRdb table, and some are missing; sequencing was by immunoSEQ multiplex PCR. The repertoire consists of over 100,000 clones, none detected only once. The material sequenced was lesional skin. The receptors were sampled from a C3H/HeJ mouse with alopecia areata. The strain is characterized by the MHC haplotype H2-k.

This clone was counted ten times or more. The gene names given are mouse names. CDR3 DNA, as far as it was read: TGTGCCAGCAGTCCCCCAGGGGTGTCAAACTCC. Encoded protein: CASSPPGVSNS. The whole CDR3 is CASSPPGVSNSDYTF. J is TRBJ1-2 and V is TRBV13-3; possible D gene TRBD1, 6 bases. The read terminates 4 residues before the CDR3 end, so the remaining end is supplied by the germline J gene. The V gene lost 4 bases and the J gene lost 0 bases, with 13 bases spanning the gap. The germline CDR1 and CDR2 sequences are NNHDY and SYVADS. There are 15 residues in the CDR3.

In regard to this clone: The listed genes are named as in mouse. The CDR3 end is not reached by the read, which stops 4 residues before it; the germline J gene fills it in. This chain links TRBV13-3 with TRBJ2-1; tentatively, D is TRBD1 (7 bases). CDR3 length equals 15 residues. The V gene lost 1 base and the J gene lost 3 bases, with 11 bases spanning the gap. Looked up from germline, CDR1 is NNHDY and CDR2 is SYVADS. CDR3 DNA (partial): TGTGCCAGCAGTGATCAGGGGGGATTCTATGCT. Translating gives CASSDQGGFYA. The full-length CDR3 reads as CASSDQGGFYAEQFF.

In its sample, this clone was seen a few times. The listed TCRdb protein conflicts with the DNA translation at residue 11, and the protein shown is translated directly from the DNA. The listed genes are named as in mouse. Sequencing ends 3 residues short of the CDR3 end; the germline J gene provides the rest. The rearrangement joins TRBV1 to TRBJ1-6; D gene ambiguous. TRBJ1-6 qualifies as an ORF whose function is uncertain. V was trimmed by 1 base and J by 5 bases, leaving 6 bases between them. The CDR3 sequence is 14 residues long. Germline-derived CDR1 and CDR2 are NSQYPW and LRSPGD (reference sequence). This CDR3 is CTCSAGVDNSPLYF. CDR3 bases read: TGCACCTGCAGTGCAGGGGTTGATAATTCGCCC.

This clone was observed many times. The listed genes are named as in mouse. The read terminates 4 residues ahead of where the CDR3 ends, so the germline J gene completes it. The chain combines TRBV13-3 with TRBJ2-3, with 10 bases aligning to TRBD1. V lost 5 bases, J lost 4 bases, and 4 bases stayed unmatched. Per the germline V gene, CDR1 is NNHDY and CDR2 is SYVADS. This CDR3 spans 14 amino acids. CDR3 bases read: TGTGCCAGCAGCGGGGACAGGGGCCCAGAA. Its translation: CASSGDRGPE. The CDR3 in full is CASSGDRGPETLYF.

With respect to this clone: Mouse germline and gene names are used. The read comes to an end 4 residues before the CDR3 does, leaving the germline J gene to fill in the end. The chain couples TRBV5 to TRBJ1-4; 7 bases are a match to TRBD1. The J segment lost 5 bases and the V segment lost 1 base, leaving 1 base of the junction unmatched. CDR3 size: 14 residues. Germline CDR1 reads LGHNA; CDR2 reads YNLKQL (reference sequence). CDR3 bases read: TGTGCCAGCAGCCAAGTGGGACAGAACGAA. This codes for CASSQVGQNE. The whole CDR3 protein is CASSQVGQNERLFF.

This clone was detected a few times. Gene names are the mouse ones. Read data end 4 residues before the CDR3 end; the end is taken from the germline J gene. The chain recombines TRBV1 with TRBJ2-7; a possible D gene is TRBD1 (6 bases). V was pared by 1 base and J by 3 bases, with 13 bases between. CDR1 and CDR2 from the germline V gene are NSQYPW and LRSPGD (reference sequence). This CDR3 has 15 residues. The sequenced part of the CDR3 DNA is TGCACCTGCAGTGCAGGCGGGGACACCATCTAT. It encodes CTCSAGGDTIY. The whole CDR3 sequence reads CTCSAGGDTIYEQYF.

This clone was detected many times. Gene names and germline refer to mouse. The CDR3 end falls 4 residues outside the read, so it is completed with the germline J gene. The chain couples TRBV13-3 to TRBJ2-3; 7 bases map to TRBD1. The CDR3 is made up of 15 amino acids. CDR1 is NNHDY and CDR2 is SYVADS in the germline V gene. The J segment lost 0 bases and the V segment lost 4 bases, leaving 5 bases of the junction unmatched. The CDR3 is CASSPEGQSAETLYF. The covered CDR3 bases are TGTGCCAGCAGTCCTGAGGGACAGAGTGCAGAA.

Remarks on this clone: These gene names are mouse names. The CDR3 end is not reached by the read, which stops 4 residues before it; the germline J gene fills it in. The chain uses TRBV1 and TRBJ2-1; TRBD1 aligns across 7 bases. V dropped 4 bases and J dropped 3; count of bases not matched to a gene: 6. Per the germline V gene, CDR1 is NSQYPW and CDR2 is LRSPGD (reference sequence). The CDR3 is 15 residues long. The CDR3 protein is CTCSGRDRIYAEQFF. CDR3 DNA (partial): TGCACCTGCAGTGGCCGGGACAGAATCTATGCT.

This clone was seen a few times. Mouse names are used for the genes. The missing CDR3 end, 4 residues past where the read stops, is filled in from the germline J gene. V is TRBV13-2 and J is TRBJ1-1, with 8 bases identical to TRBD1. This CDR3 has 15 amino acids. Germline V gene data show CDR1 as NNHNN and CDR2 as SYGAGS (reference sequence). V lost 3 bases to trimming and J lost 3 bases; unmatched junction nucleotides: 7. Incomplete CDR3 DNA: TGTGCCAGCGGTGCCCCCGGGACAGGATACACA. Protein: CASGAPGTGYT. The entire CDR3 sequence reads CASGAPGTGYTEVFF.

This clone came up a few times. The gene names given are mouse names. The sequenced fragment ends 4 residues before the CDR3 boundary, so the rest is inferred from the germline J gene. V usage is TRBV1 and J usage is TRBJ2-1, with 8 bases identical to TRBD1. Germline V gives CDR1 NSQYPW, CDR2 LRSPGD (reference sequence). The length of the CDR3 is 14 residues. CDR3 DNA, as far as it was read: TGCACCTGCAGTGCAGTCCGGGACAGGGCT. Amino acids: CTCSAVRDRA. The whole CDR3 protein reads CTCSAVRDRAEQFF.

Only a few counts were recorded for this clone. The gene names given are mouse names. The CDR3 end falls 4 residues outside the read, so it is completed with the germline J gene. Other DNA sequences within the sample encode an identical CDR3. The chain employs TRBV12-1 and TRBJ2-1, with 10 bases lining up with TRBD2. Trimming at V came to 4 bases and at J to 1 base, leaving 3 bases not matched to a gene. Germline CDR1 and CDR2: SGHSN and HYEKVE. CDR3 length equals 15 residues. The CDR3 loop reads CASSPTGGNYAEQFF. The CDR3 bases that were read are TGTGCCAGCTCCCCGACTGGGGGGAACTATGCT. The full variable domain, with the rest looked up from reference TRBV12-1 and TRBJ2-1, is DSGVVQSPRHIIKEKGGRSVLTCIPISGHSNVVWYQQTLGKELKFLIQHYEKVERDKGFLPSRFSVQQFDDYHSEMNMSALELEDSAMYFCASSPTGGNYAEQFFGPGTRLTVL.

A remark on this clone: The listed genes are named as in mouse. The read terminates 4 residues ahead of where the CDR3 ends, so the germline J gene completes it. The chain couples TRBV14 to TRBJ2-5; 7 bases match TRBD1. In germline, CDR1 is SGHDT, CDR2 FRDEAV. The CDR3 consists of 13 residues. The CDR3 DNA, read in part, is TGTGCCAGCAGTTTAGGGGACAGAGAC. This encodes CASSLGDRD. The complete CDR3 sequence is CASSLGDRDTQYF.

Notes on this clone: Translating the DNA gives a protein that differs from the TCRdb entry at residue 11; the protein shown here is that DNA translation. Gene names and germline refer to mouse. Read data end 3 residues before the CDR3 end; the end is taken from the germline J gene. The genes are TRBV1 and TRBJ1-6; D ambiguous. TRBJ1-6 is an open reading frame, and its role is uncertain. This CDR3 has 14 amino acids. CDR1 is NSQYPW and CDR2 is LRSPGD in the germline V gene (reference sequence). The ends were cut back, 0 bases at V and 8 bases at J, with 8 bases in the middle. CDR3 DNA (partial): TGCACCTGCAGTGCAGAGAGGGTTGATTCGCCC. Translating it yields CTCSAERVDSP. The complete CDR3 reads CTCSAERVDSPLYF.

This clone has more than one count but fewer than ten. Gene names are mouse gene names. Read coverage stops 4 residues before the CDR3 terminus; the germline J gene supplies the remainder. The chain couples TRBV17 to TRBJ2-4, with 8 bases identical to TRBD2. Germline values: CDR1 MNHDT, CDR2 YYDKIL. The CDR3 extends over 15 amino acids. The CDR3 sequence: CASSRDPGGRNTLYF. Partial CDR3 DNA: TGTGCTAGCAGTAGAGATCCTGGGGGGCGAAAC. The full variable domain, with the rest looked up from reference TRBV17 and TRBJ2-4, is DTTVKQNPRYKLARVGKPVNLICSQTMNHDTMYWYQKKPNQAPKLLLFYYDKILNREADTFEKFQSSRPNNSFCSLYIGSAGLEYSAMYLCASSRDPGGRNTLYFGAGTRLSVL.